Each of the 11 T cell receptor beta chains below was sequenced from the same sample in a study of cytomegalovirus exposure and HLA in healthy donors (dated by TCRdb to about 2017). Receptor libraries were prepared by the immunoSEQ multiplex PCR assay. A mixture of 60 forward primers for TCR Vbeta segments and 13 reverse primers for TCR Jbeta segments was used in the multiplex PCR. This immuneACCESS table, as held by TCRdb, lists in-frame sequences with V and J called but not all clones. Of the missing ones, under half trace to an unresolved V gene in checked studies; the others have no known cause. The sample includes about 130,000 clones, with about two thirds observed a single time. In total, the top ten clones hold 5.5% to 7% of the sample. Sequencing was performed on PBMCs. These receptors came from a man aged 35-49 years in good health and CMV-seropositive.

This chain uses TRBV4-2 with TRBJ2-5; D gene uncertain. The germline V gene encodes CDR1 LGHNA and CDR2 YNFKEQ. V was shortened by 0 bases and J by 5 bases, with 19 bases between the two germline ends. The CDR3 is made up of 17 amino acids. CDR3 residues: CASSQESQSPPGETQYF. The CDR3, as DNA: TGTGCCAGCAGCCAAGAATCCCAGTCGCCTCCCGGGGAGACCCAGTACTTC.

CDR3 sequence reads: CASSQVGGQGDYSNQPQHF. The CDR3 coding sequence is TGTGCCAGCAGCCAAGTTGGGGGACAGGGTGATTATAGCAATCAGCCCCAGCATTTT. The genes are TRBV4-2 and TRBJ1-5, with 9 bases aligning to TRBD1. Germline CDR1 LGHNA, CDR2 YNFKEQ. The CDR3 covers 19 residues. V dropped 1 base and J dropped 0; count of bases not matched to a gene: 10.

The J gene is TRBJ2-1, the V gene TRBV28, with TRBD1 identical over 10 bases. The CDR3 totals 15 residues. Germline-derived CDR1 and CDR2 are MDHEN and SYDVKM. Unmatched junction bases numbered 7, after V lost 4 bases and J lost 7 bases. This CDR3 reads CASSSPGTGANEQFF. DNA of the CDR3: TGTGCCAGCAGTTCTCCCGGGACAGGGGCGAATGAGCAGTTCTTC.

The chain combines TRBV28 with TRBJ1-5; 11 bases align to TRBD1. This CDR3 contains 16 residues. V lost 6 bases to trimming and J lost 9 bases; unmatched junction nucleotides: 13. Germline CDR1 and CDR2: MDHEN and SYDVKM. The CDR3 nucleotides are TGTGCCAGCAGCCCCCAAGGGACAGGGGGGGCTGCGCCCCAGCATTTT. Translation: CASSPQGTGGAAPQHF.

A single count supports this clone. The CDR3 DNA is TGTGCCAGCAGCCAACAGGGGACAGATACGCAGTATTTT. Its protein is CASSQQGTDTQYF. This chain connects TRBV5-6 to TRBJ2-3, with TRBD1 matching over 7 bases. The CDR3 sequence is 13 residues long. V was pared by 4 bases and J by 3 bases, with 2 bases of the junction left unmatched. The V gene's germline CDR1 is SGHDT and CDR2 YYEEEE. Complete variable domain (other parts from reference TRBV5-6 and TRBJ2-3): DAGVTQSPTHLIKTRGQQVTLRCSPKSGHDTVSWYQQALGQGPQFIFQYYEEEERQRGNFPDRFSGHQFPNYSSELNVNALLLGDSALYLCASSQQGTDTQYFGPGTRLTVL.

The V and J genes are TRBV27 and TRBJ1-6, with TRBD1 as a possible D gene (6 bases). The V end was cut by 0 bases, the J end by 10 bases, with 16 bases between. There are 16 residues in the CDR3. Germline V CDR1 and CDR2: MNHEY, SMNVEV (reference sequence). The CDR3 loop is CASSLSGARMESPLHF. The DNA of the CDR3 is TGTGCCAGCAGTTTATCGGGGGCACGGATGGAATCACCCCTCCACTTT.

This clone has only one observation. The CDR3 here is CAARGIGYGYTF. The CDR3 DNA sequence: TGTGCCGCCCGGGGTATCGGCTATGGCTACACCTTC. J is TRBJ1-2 and V is TRBV27, with D unclear. CDR3 length: 12 residues. Per germline, CDR1 MNHEY and CDR2 SMNVEV (reference sequence). Trimming removed 11 bases at V and 4 bases at J, with 14 bases between.

This clone was counted once. This chain connects TRBV19 to TRBJ2-7; 7 bases line up with TRBD1. The V gene's germline CDR1 is LNHDA and CDR2 SQIVND (reference sequence). This CDR3 contains 15 residues. V lost 0 bases and J lost 5; bases outside the gene matches: 7. The CDR3 here is CASSIDQGRGNEQYF. The CDR3 bases are TGTGCCAGTAGTATAGATCAAGGCAGGGGGAACGAGCAGTACTTC.

The V gene is TRBV6-4, the J gene TRBJ1-1, with TRBD1 matching 9 bases. Germline-derived CDR1 and CDR2 are MRHNA and SNTAGT. The CDR3 covers 13 residues. V trimming: 6 bases; J trimming: 3 bases; junction bases outside the gene matches: 2. The CDR3 here is CASRQGAYTEAFF. DNA of the CDR3: TGTGCCAGCAGACAGGGGGCCTACACTGAAGCTTTCTTT.

V gene TRBV28 combines with J gene TRBJ2-1, with 7 bases identical to TRBD2. Per the germline V gene, CDR1 is MDHEN and CDR2 is SYDVKM. This CDR3 has 14 amino acids. V shed 2 bases and J 6 bases; nucleotides not matched to a gene: 4. CDR3 in DNA: TGTGCCAGCAGTTTACGGCGGGAGCGCAATGAGCAGTTCTTC. Amino acids: CASSLRRERNEQFF.

The chain joins TRBV2 to TRBJ1-4; D remains ambiguous. V gave up 7 bases and J gave up 0 bases, with 12 bases separating them. Germline CDR1 reads SNHLY; CDR2 reads FYNNEI. This CDR3 spans 15 amino acids. CDR3 in DNA: TGTGCCAGCATCCGTATGCGGACAACTAATGAAAAACTGTTTTTT. Protein product: CASIRMRTTNEKLFF.